This T cell receptor beta chain was sequenced during a study of blood T cell repertoires in COVID-19. At the level of the study: Sites in the United States, Italy and Spain provided acute and convalescent COVID-19 samples. Sources were T cells, B-cell-depleted T cells, or PBMCs; the material itself was cDNA or gDNA.

This clone was seen more than once but under ten times. Authors' analysis steps: Amplified reference gene primers provided the basis for estimating nucleated cell counts. Some clones are missing from TCRdb's copy, which holds only in-frame ones; the method was immunoSEQ multiplex PCR. V and J calls and clone size are as listed in that table; D and trimming were resolved from the DNA. The sample lists 150,000 to 200,000 clones; 85% to 90% were seen once. V lost 2 bases, J lost 5 bases, and 10 bases lay in between. CDR3 size: 14 residues. Per the germline V gene, CDR1 is SGHRS and CDR2 is YFSETQ. This TCR was sampled from a man aged 18 to 30 with active or convalescent COVID-19. The chain combines TRBV5-1 with TRBJ1-4, with D perhaps TRBD1 (6 bases). The sequenced material came from peripheral blood. The CDR3 DNA reads as TGCGCCAGCAGCTTACAGGGACAAAATGAAAAACTGTTTTTT. This codes for CASSLQGQNEKLFF.